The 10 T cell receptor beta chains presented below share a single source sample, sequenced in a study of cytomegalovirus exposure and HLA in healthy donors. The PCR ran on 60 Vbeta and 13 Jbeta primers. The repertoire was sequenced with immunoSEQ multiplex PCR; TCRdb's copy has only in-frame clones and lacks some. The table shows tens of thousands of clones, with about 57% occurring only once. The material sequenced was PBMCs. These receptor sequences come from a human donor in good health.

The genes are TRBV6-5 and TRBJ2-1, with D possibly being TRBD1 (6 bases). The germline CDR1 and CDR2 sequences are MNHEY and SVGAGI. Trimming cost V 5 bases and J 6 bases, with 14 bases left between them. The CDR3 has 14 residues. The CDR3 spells CASSPRQERNEQFF. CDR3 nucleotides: TGTGCCAGCAGTCCCCGACAGGAGCGCAATGAGCAGTTCTTC.

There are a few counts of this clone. The CDR3 sequence is CASGASGDTQYF. The CDR3 bases are TGCGCCAGCGGGGCTAGCGGGGATACGCAGTATTTT. The V and J genes are TRBV10-1 and TRBJ2-3, with 8 bases matching TRBD2. This CDR3 has 12 residues. V was pared by 8 bases and J by 6 bases, with 4 bases of the junction left unmatched. Looked up from germline, CDR1 is WNHNN and CDR2 is SYGVQD (reference sequence).

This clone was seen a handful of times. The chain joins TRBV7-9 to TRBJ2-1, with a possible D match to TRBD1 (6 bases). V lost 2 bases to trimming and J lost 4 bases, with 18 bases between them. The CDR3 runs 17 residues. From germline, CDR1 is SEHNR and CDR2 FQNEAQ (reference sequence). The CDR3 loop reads CASSLRGAGAGYNEQFF. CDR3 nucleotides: TGTGCCAGCAGCTTAAGGGGAGCAGGGGCCGGGTACAATGAGCAGTTCTTC. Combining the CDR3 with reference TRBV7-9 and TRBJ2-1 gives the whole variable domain DTGVSQNPRHKITKRGQNVTFRCDPISEHNRLYWYRQTLGQGPEFLTYFQNEAQLEKSRLLSDRFSAERPKGSFSTLEIQRTEQGDSAMYLCASSLRGAGAGYNEQFFGPGTRLTVL.

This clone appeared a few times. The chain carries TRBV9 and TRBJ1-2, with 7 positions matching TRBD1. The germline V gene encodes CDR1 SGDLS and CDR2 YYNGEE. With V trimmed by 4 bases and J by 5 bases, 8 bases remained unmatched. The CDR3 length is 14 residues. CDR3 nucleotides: TGTGCCAGCAGCCTCGGGACAGATAATTATGGCTACACCTTC. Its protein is CASSLGTDNYGYTF.

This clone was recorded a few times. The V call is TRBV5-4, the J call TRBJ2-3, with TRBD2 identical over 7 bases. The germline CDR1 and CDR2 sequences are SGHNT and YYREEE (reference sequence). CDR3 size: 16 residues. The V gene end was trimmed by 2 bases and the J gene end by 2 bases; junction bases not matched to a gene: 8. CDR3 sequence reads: CASSFRLASSTDTQYF. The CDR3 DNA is TGTGCCAGCAGCTTCCGACTAGCTTCCTCCACAGATACGCAGTATTTT.

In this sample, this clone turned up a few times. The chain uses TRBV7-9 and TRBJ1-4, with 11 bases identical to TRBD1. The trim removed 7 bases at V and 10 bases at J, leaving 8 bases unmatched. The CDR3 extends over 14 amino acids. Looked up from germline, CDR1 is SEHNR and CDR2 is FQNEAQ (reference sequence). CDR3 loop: CASIPGQGDGKLFF. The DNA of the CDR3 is TGTGCCAGCATTCCGGGACAGGGGGACGGAAAACTGTTTTTT.

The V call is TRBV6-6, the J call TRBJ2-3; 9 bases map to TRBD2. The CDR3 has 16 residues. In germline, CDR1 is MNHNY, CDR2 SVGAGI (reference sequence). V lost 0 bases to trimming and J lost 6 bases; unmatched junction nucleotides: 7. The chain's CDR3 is CASSYSGGGAGDTQYF. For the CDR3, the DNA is TGTGCCAGCAGTTACTCGGGCGGGGGGGCCGGTGATACGCAGTATTTT.

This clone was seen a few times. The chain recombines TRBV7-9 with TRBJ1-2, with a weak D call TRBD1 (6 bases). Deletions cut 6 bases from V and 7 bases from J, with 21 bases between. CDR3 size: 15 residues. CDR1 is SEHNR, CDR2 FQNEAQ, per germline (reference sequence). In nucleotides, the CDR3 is TGTGCCAGCAGTTTACCTATACAGGGAAAGAGTGGCTACACCTTC. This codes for CASSLPIQGKSGYTF.

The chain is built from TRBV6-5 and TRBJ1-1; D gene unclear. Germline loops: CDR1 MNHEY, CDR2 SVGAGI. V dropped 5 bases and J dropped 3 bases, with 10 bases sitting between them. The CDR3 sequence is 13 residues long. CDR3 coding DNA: TGTGCCAGCAGTAATACCCTACACACTGAAGCTTTCTTT. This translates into CASSNTLHTEAFF.

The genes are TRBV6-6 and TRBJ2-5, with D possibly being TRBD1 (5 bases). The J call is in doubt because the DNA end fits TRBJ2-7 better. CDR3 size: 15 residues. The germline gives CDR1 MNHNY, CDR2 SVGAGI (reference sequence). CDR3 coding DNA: TGTGCCAGCAGTTGGGGCGACCCCTCGGGTTCCGAGCAGTACTTC. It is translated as CASSWGDPSGSEQYF.